Following are 2 T cell receptor beta chains from one sample sequenced in a study of blood T cells in healthy people across ages. PCR was performed a second time for about 7 to 12 cycles using a sample-barcoded 5' primer and a J-beta primer mix. A single record per CDR3 protein comes from TCRdb applying MiXCR to the 5' RACE reads. The sample includes roughly 800,000 distinct CDR3 sequences, 55% to 75% of them seen just once. The specimen was blood. The receptors derive from a man aged 30 to 39 in good health.

The chain is built from TRBV4-2 and TRBJ2-2; 13 nucleotides align to TRBD2. The CDR3 is made up of 18 amino acids. The ends lost 1 base at V and 5 bases at J; junction bases unmatched: 7. The germline gives CDR1 LGHNA, CDR2 YNFKEQ. CDR3 region: CASSQAGTSGISTGELFF. The CDR3 nucleotides read TGTGCCAGCAGCCAAGCCGGGACTAGCGGGATTAGTACCGGGGAGCTGTTTTTT.

The J gene is TRBJ2-7, the V gene TRBV29-1; TRBD1 is a possible D gene (5 bases). Germline V gene lookup returns CDR1 SQVTM and CDR2 ANQGSEA. The germline V and J ends were trimmed by 3 bases and 3 bases, with 15 bases remaining between them. The CDR3 has 14 residues. DNA for the CDR3: TGCAGCGTTGAGGGCAGGGATTTCGGCTACGAGCAGTACTTC. Protein: CSVEGRDFGYEQYF.